These 15 T cell receptor beta chains were all obtained from the same sample, sequenced in a study of T-cell memory formation after mild COVID-19. One entry per CDR3 protein results from TCRdb running MiXCR on the 5' RACE reads. The table has approximately 190,000 distinct CDR3 sequences, approximately 20% seen once. Sequenced: PBMCs or a T cell subset sorted from them (not recorded which). The receptors derive from an adult woman who had mild COVID-19 (a few samples of this study predate the infection). Cell type and time point are not known.

This sequence joins TRBV30 and TRBJ2-2; 7 nucleotides align to TRBD1. The length of the CDR3 is 16 residues. V shed 1 base, J shed 3 bases, and the junction held 8 bases outside the gene matches. Germline values: CDR1 GTSNPN, CDR2 SVGIG (reference sequence). The CDR3 DNA reads TGTGCCTGGAGTGCCTACAGGGGCTCGGACACCGGGGAGCTGTTTTTT. This sequence encodes CAWSAYRGSDTGELFF.

This chain uses TRBV18 with TRBJ2-1; TRBD1 matches 7 bases. Losses at the gene ends were 1 base for V and 4 bases for J; bases not matched to a gene: 7. Germline CDR1 reads KGHSH; CDR2 reads LQKENI. The CDR3 sequence is 16 residues long. The CDR3 spells CASSPRSGGAYNEQFF. CDR3 nucleotides: TGTGCCAGCTCACCACGTTCAGGGGGAGCGTACAATGAGCAGTTCTTC.

In this sample, this clonotype is medium-sized. The chain joins TRBV7-3 to TRBJ2-3; no clear D. The CDR3 spans 14 residues. With 2 bases removed from V and 2 bases from J, the gap between germline ends came to 8 bases. The germline V gene encodes CDR1 SGHTA and CDR2 FQGTGA. Written as DNA, the CDR3 is TGTGCCAGCAGCTTAGGCCAAGTCACAGATACGCAGTATTTT. Encoded protein: CASSLGQVTDTQYF.

This clonotype was seen more than once but under ten times. The chain joins TRBV12-3 or TRBV12-4 to TRBJ1-2; 7 nucleotides line up with TRBD1. The CDR3 length is 14 residues. V was clipped by 5 bases and J by 7 bases; unmatched bases: 10. Here the CDR3 reads CASSPQTGSGGYTF. In nucleotides, the CDR3 is TGTGCCAGCAGTCCTCAGACAGGGAGTGGTGGCTACACCTTC.

This rearrangement joins TRBV19 to TRBJ2-1, with D unresolved. The ends were cut back, 3 bases at V and 8 bases at J, with 14 bases in the middle. Germline assignment: CDR1 LNHDA and CDR2 SQIVND (reference sequence). This CDR3 has 14 amino acids. The CDR3 nucleotides read TGTGCCAGTAGTATCCCCGGCCTAGGGTATGAGCAGTTCTTC. This sequence encodes CASSIPGLGYEQFF.

This chain connects TRBV6-5 to TRBJ2-7; the match to TRBD2 covers 7 bases. Germline V gene sequence: CDR1 MNHEY, CDR2 SVGAGI. The CDR3 has 15 residues. V lost 2 bases and J lost 1; bases outside the gene matches: 5. The CDR3 sequence: CASSYAGVGSYEQYF. DNA for the CDR3: TGTGCCAGCAGTTACGCGGGGGTAGGATCCTACGAGCAGTACTTC.

A few counts support this clonotype. The chain combines TRBV7-8 with TRBJ2-7; TRBD1 matches 9 bases. The CDR3 covers 15 residues. The V segment lost 5 bases and the J segment 10 bases; nucleotides outside the gene matches: 15. Germline values: CDR1 SGHVS, CDR2 FQNEAQ. The CDR3: CASSTRTGAWEHQYF. CDR3 DNA sequence: TGTGCCAGCAGCACCCGGACAGGGGCGTGGGAGCATCAGTACTTC.

At least ten counts were recorded for this clonotype. The chain couples TRBV10-3 to TRBJ1-3; no reliable D call. Trimming pared 7 bases from V and 2 bases from J, leaving 9 bases between. Per the germline V gene, CDR1 is ENHRY and CDR2 is SYGVKD. The CDR3 runs to 13 residues. Here the CDR3 DNA reads TGTGCCATCACGAGGGAGCCTGGAAACACCATATATTTT. This encodes CAITREPGNTIYF.

The rearrangement uses TRBV6-1 and TRBJ2-3; TRBD2 matches 12 bases. CDR3 size: 17 residues. The germline gives CDR1 MNHNS, CDR2 SASEGT. The ends lost 4 bases at V and 3 bases at J; junction bases unmatched: 8. The CDR3 is CASSGNSGLAGTDTQYF. The CDR3 bases are TGTGCCAGCAGTGGTAATTCCGGACTAGCGGGAACAGATACGCAGTATTTT.

The CDR3 region has the DNA TGTGCCAGCAGCGGACGGGACAGAAGCTCTGGGGCCAACGTCCTGACTTTC. Translated, it gives CASSGRDRSSGANVLTF. The rearrangement uses TRBV9 and TRBJ2-6, with 7 bases fitting TRBD1. Germline values: CDR1 SGDLS, CDR2 YYNGEE. The CDR3 is 17 amino acids. Trimming removed 3 bases from V and 0 bases from J; junction bases left unmatched: 6.

The chain uses TRBV11-2 and TRBJ2-5, with unresolved D. Germline CDR1 reads SGHAT; CDR2 reads FQNNGV. V was pared by 5 bases and J by 7 bases, with 14 bases between. There are 13 residues in the CDR3. The CDR3 sequence: CASSAQSLGTQYF. The DNA for the CDR3 is TGTGCCAGCAGCGCGCAGAGCCTGGGGACCCAGTACTTC.

The chain uses TRBV5-1 and TRBJ1-1; D not resolved. The V end was cut by 1 base, the J end by 11 bases, with 15 bases between. The CDR3 is made up of 13 amino acids. The germline gives CDR1 SGHRS, CDR2 YFSETQ. The CDR3 loop is CASSLTGGTYAFF. Here the CDR3 DNA reads TGCGCCAGCAGCTTGACGGGAGGCACCTATGCTTTCTTT.

The genes are TRBV6-6 and TRBJ1-6; no firm D call. With 6 bases removed from V and 7 bases from J, the gap between germline ends came to 13 bases. This CDR3 region has 14 residues. Per the germline V gene, CDR1 is MNHNY and CDR2 is SVGAGI (reference sequence). CDR3: CASSLSDSNSPLHF. The CDR3 coding sequence is TGTGCCAGCAGCCTCAGCGACTCCAATTCACCCCTCCACTTT.

This chain connects TRBV29-1 to TRBJ1-2, with D possibly being TRBD1 (6 bases). Trimming left V 7 bases short and J 6 bases short, with 12 bases between. The CDR3 totals 11 residues. Germline CDR1 SQVTM, CDR2 ANQGSEA. CDR3: CSEQGVHGYTF. DNA of the CDR3: TGCAGCGAACAGGGAGTCCATGGCTACACCTTC.

This clonotype was found a few times. The rearrangement joins TRBV12-3 or TRBV12-4 to TRBJ2-7; 9 nucleotides line up with TRBD2. J was trimmed by 0 bases and V by 6 bases; bases with no gene match: 6. The CDR3 covers 15 residues. CDR3: CASRAGLAGSYEQYF. As DNA, the CDR3 is TGTGCCAGCAGAGCGGGACTAGCAGGCTCCTACGAGCAGTACTTC.